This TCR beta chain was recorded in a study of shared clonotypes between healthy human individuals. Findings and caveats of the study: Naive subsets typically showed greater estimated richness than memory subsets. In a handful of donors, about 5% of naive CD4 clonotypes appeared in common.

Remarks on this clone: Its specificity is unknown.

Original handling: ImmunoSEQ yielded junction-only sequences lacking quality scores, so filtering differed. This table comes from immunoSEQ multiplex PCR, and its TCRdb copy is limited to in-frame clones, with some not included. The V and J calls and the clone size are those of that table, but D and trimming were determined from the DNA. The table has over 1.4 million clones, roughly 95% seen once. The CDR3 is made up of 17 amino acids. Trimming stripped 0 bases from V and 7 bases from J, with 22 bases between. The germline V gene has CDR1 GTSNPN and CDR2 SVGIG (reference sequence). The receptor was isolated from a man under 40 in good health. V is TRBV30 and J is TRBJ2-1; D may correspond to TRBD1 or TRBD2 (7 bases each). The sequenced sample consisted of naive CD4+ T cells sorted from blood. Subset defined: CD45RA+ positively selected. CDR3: CAWSVIFDRRGGNEQFF. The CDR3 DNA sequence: TGTGCCTGGAGTGTAATTTTCGATCGCAGGGGGGGTAATGAGCAGTTCTTC.